The 18 T cell receptor beta chains below come from one sample, sequenced in a study of blood T cell repertoires in COVID-19. Some clones are missing from TCRdb's copy, which holds only in-frame ones; the method was immunoSEQ multiplex PCR. The sample carries some 29,000 clones, more than 75% recorded once. Sequencing input: peripheral blood. The receptors here all came from a woman between 65 and 79 years old with acute or convalescent COVID-19.

This chain links TRBV5-1 with TRBJ1-4; D is unclear. The CDR3 length is 15 residues. Trimming cost V 0 bases and J 8 bases, with 14 bases left between them. The germline gives CDR1 SGHRS, CDR2 YFSETQ. The CDR3: CASSLVQASPEKLFF. The CDR3 DNA reads as TGCGCCAGCAGCTTGGTCCAGGCGAGCCCGGAAAAACTGTTTTTT.

V gene TRBV6-5 combines with J gene TRBJ2-3, with D perhaps TRBD1 (5 bases). In germline, CDR1 is MNHEY, CDR2 SVGAGI. The CDR3 spans 14 residues. The V and J ends lost 2 bases and 4 bases respectively, with 10 bases between them. This CDR3 reads CASSYLQAADTQYF. DNA for the CDR3: TGTGCCAGCAGTTACCTACAGGCCGCAGATACGCAGTATTTT.

The chain carries TRBV7-3 and TRBJ2-3, with D unresolved. The CDR3 spans 13 residues. The V end lost 5 bases, the J end lost 0 bases, and 6 bases lay between the germline ends. Germline assignment: CDR1 SGHTA and CDR2 FQGTGA. The CDR3 spells CASSDSSTDTQYF. As DNA, the CDR3 is TGTGCCAGCAGCGACTCTAGCACAGATACGCAGTATTTT.

The V call is TRBV29-1, the J call TRBJ2-7; 11 nucleotides line up with TRBD2. The CDR3 sequence is 14 residues long. V shed 4 bases, J shed 1 base, and the junction held 3 bases outside the gene matches. CDR1 is SQVTM and CDR2 is ANQGSEA in the germline V gene. CDR3 nucleotides: TGCAGCGTTGGGGGGACTAGCGGTTCCTACGAGCAGTACTTC. Its protein is CSVGGTSGSYEQYF.

V gene TRBV11-2 combines with J gene TRBJ2-3, with 10 bases lining up with TRBD2. The CDR3 is made up of 17 amino acids. V gave up 5 bases and J gave up 1 base; unmatched junction bases: 9. In germline, CDR1 is SGHAT, CDR2 FQNNGV. CDR3 sequence reads: CASSPVGLAERTDTQYF. The CDR3 coding sequence is TGTGCCAGCAGCCCAGTCGGACTAGCGGAACGCACAGATACGCAGTATTTT.

The chain employs TRBV11-2 and TRBJ2-7, with TRBD2 matching 7 bases. This CDR3 has 15 residues. In germline, CDR1 is SGHAT, CDR2 FQNNGV. V lost 5 bases and J lost 2; bases outside the gene matches: 9. CDR3 bases: TGTGCCAGCAGCCTAGCTAGCGGAACCACCTACGAGCAGTACTTC. Protein product: CASSLASGTTYEQYF.

Only one count was recorded for this clone. The chain uses TRBV11-2 and TRBJ1-3; D possibly corresponds to TRBD1 (6 bases). Germline V CDR1 and CDR2: SGHAT, FQNNGV. V lost 4 bases to trimming and J lost 4 bases, with 20 bases between them. The CDR3 totals 17 residues. This chain's CDR3 is CASSSTSTGPMGNTIYF. CDR3 bases: TGTGCCAGCAGCTCCACATCGACAGGCCCAATGGGAAACACCATATATTTT.

This sequence joins TRBV4-3 and TRBJ2-1; TRBD2 is a possible D gene (6 bases). The CDR3 runs 15 residues. Germline V gives CDR1 LGHNA, CDR2 YSLEER. V lost 4 bases to trimming and J lost 4 bases, with 14 bases between them. CDR3 in amino acids: CASSPLKGGYNEQFF. CDR3 DNA: TGCGCCAGCAGCCCCCTGAAGGGAGGTTACAATGAGCAGTTCTTC.

This chain connects TRBV27 to TRBJ2-3; 7 nucleotides agree with TRBD1. This CDR3 spans 19 amino acids. Germline V CDR1 and CDR2: MNHEY, SMNVEV (reference sequence). Trimming cost V 5 bases and J 2 bases; bases outside gene matches: 19. The CDR3 sequence: CASSLPPIRDSRYTDTQYF. Here the CDR3 DNA reads TGTGCCAGCAGTCTTCCCCCTATTAGGGACAGCCGATACACAGATACGCAGTATTTT.

This rearrangement joins TRBV27 to TRBJ1-1, with D perhaps TRBD1 (5 bases). Germline CDR1 and CDR2: MNHEY and SMNVEV (reference sequence). CDR3 size: 14 residues. V was cut by 0 bases and J by 3 bases, with 8 bases left in between. The CDR3 reads CASSLSTGYTEAFF. The CDR3, as DNA: TGTGCCAGCAGTTTATCTACAGGCTACACTGAAGCTTTCTTT.

The chain is built from TRBV20-1 and TRBJ2-7; perhaps TRBD2 as D (6 bases). This CDR3 spans 14 amino acids. Germline V gene sequence: CDR1 DFQATT, CDR2 SNEGSKA (reference sequence). Trimming took off 6 bases at V and 3 bases at J, with 18 bases between the two ends. For the CDR3, the DNA is TGCAGTGCCAGTACGGGACTGGAACTCTACGAGCAGTACTTC. Protein sequence: CSASTGLELYEQYF.

The rearrangement links TRBV28 to TRBJ1-2; D is unclear. CDR1 and CDR2 from the germline V gene are MDHEN and SYDVKM. The CDR3 is 10 amino acids. The ends were cut back, 3 bases at V and 8 bases at J, with 4 bases in the middle. In DNA, the CDR3 is TGTGCCAGCAGTTTTCGGGGCTACACCTTC. Translated: CASSFRGYTF.

The chain couples TRBV28 to TRBJ1-5; no reliable D call. The CDR3 runs to 14 residues. CDR1 is MDHEN, CDR2 SYDVKM, per germline. Trimming removed 6 bases from V and 4 bases from J, with 13 bases in between. The CDR3 nucleotides are TGTGCCAGCAGCCCGTTGATAGAGAATCAGCCCCAGCATTTT. The encoded protein is CASSPLIENQPQHF.

The chain combines TRBV12-3 or TRBV12-4 with TRBJ1-4; a possible D gene is TRBD1 (5 bases). The CDR3 has 13 residues. Trimming stripped 7 bases from V and 4 bases from J, with 10 bases between. The CDR3 nucleotides read TGTGCCAGCACCTTCAGGGTTAATGAAAAACTGTTTTTT. Amino acids: CASTFRVNEKLFF.

The rearrangement joins TRBV5-1 to TRBJ1-6; D gene unclear. V lost 5 bases and J 7 bases, leaving 10 bases between the germline ends. Germline CDR1 is SGHRS and CDR2 is YFSETQ. The CDR3 totals 13 residues. The CDR3 spells CASRGEGNSPLHF. In nucleotides, the CDR3 is TGCGCCAGCAGGGGAGAGGGAAATTCACCCCTCCACTTT.

The V and J genes are TRBV5-1 and TRBJ1-4, with a possible D match to TRBD1 (5 bases). This CDR3 region has 13 residues. The V gene lost 2 bases and the J gene lost 8 bases, with 10 bases spanning the gap. CDR1 is SGHRS, CDR2 YFSETQ, per germline. CDR3 sequence reads: CASSFRGEEKLFF. As DNA, the CDR3 is TGCGCCAGCAGCTTTCGGGGGGAGGAAAAACTGTTTTTT.

J is TRBJ2-5 and V is TRBV3-1 (or the pseudogene TRBV3-2), with D possibly matching TRBD2 (7 bases). This CDR3 is 16 amino acids long. The ends were cut back, 0 bases at V and 1 base at J, with 12 bases in the middle. Germline V gene sequence: CDR1 LGHDT, CDR2 YNNKEL (reference sequence). The CDR3 DNA reads as TGTGCCAGCAGCCAAGAGATTCGGGGGGCCCAAGAGACCCAGTACTTC. Translated, it gives CASSQEIRGAQETQYF.

The genes are TRBV28 and TRBJ2-1, with TRBD1 matching 8 bases. The CDR3 is 15 residues long. The V gene end was trimmed by 6 bases and the J gene end by 13 bases; junction bases not matched to a gene: 17. Germline V gene data show CDR1 as MDHEN and CDR2 as SYDVKM. This CDR3 is CASRAPGWPGGNQFF. Written as DNA, the CDR3 is TGTGCCAGCAGGGCTCCTGGGTGGCCAGGGGGCAATCAGTTCTTC.